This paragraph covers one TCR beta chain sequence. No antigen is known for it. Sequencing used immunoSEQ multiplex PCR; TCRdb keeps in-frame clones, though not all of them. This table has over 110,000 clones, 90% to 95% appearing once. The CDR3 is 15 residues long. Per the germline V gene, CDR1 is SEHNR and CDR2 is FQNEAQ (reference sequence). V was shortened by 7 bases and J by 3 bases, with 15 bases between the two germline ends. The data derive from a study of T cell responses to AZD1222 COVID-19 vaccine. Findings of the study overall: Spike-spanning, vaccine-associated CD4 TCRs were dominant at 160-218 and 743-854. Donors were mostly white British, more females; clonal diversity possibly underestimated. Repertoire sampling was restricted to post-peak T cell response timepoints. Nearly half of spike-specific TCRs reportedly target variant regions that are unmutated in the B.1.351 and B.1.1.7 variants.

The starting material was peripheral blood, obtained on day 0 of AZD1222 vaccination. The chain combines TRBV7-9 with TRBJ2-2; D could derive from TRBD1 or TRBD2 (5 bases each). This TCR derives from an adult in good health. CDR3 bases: TGTGCCAGCACCTCTGGTGTGGGGGACACCGGGGAGCTGTTTTTT. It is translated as CASTSGVGDTGELFF.